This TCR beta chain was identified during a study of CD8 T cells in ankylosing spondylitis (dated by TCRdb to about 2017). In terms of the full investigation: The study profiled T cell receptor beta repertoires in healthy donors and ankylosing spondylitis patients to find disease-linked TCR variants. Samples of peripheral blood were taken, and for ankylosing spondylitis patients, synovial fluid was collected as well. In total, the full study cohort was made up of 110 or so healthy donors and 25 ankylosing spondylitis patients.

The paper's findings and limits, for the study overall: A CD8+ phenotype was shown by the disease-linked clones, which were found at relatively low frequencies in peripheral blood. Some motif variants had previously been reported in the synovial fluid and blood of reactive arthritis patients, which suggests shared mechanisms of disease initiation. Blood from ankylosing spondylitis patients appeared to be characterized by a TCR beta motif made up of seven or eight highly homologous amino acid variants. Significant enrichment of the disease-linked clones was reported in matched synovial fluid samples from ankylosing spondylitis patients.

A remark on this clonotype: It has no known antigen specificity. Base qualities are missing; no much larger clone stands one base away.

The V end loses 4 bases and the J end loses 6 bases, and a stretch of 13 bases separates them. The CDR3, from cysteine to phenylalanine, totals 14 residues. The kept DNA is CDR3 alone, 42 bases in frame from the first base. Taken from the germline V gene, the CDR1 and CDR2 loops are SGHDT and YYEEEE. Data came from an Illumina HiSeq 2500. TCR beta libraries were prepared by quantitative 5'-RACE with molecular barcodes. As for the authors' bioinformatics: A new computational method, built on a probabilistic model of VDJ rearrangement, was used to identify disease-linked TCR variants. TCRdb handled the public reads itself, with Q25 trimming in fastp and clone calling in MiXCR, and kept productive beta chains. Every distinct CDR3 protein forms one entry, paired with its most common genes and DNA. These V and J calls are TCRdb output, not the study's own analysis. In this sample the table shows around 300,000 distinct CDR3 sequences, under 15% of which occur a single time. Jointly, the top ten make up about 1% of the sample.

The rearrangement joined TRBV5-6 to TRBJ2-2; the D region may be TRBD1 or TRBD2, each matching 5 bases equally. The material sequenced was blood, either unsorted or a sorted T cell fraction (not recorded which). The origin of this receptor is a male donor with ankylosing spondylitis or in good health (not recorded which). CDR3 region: CASSPGHLSGELFF. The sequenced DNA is TGTGCCAGCAGCCCGGGGCACCTCTCCGGGGAGCTGTTTTTT.